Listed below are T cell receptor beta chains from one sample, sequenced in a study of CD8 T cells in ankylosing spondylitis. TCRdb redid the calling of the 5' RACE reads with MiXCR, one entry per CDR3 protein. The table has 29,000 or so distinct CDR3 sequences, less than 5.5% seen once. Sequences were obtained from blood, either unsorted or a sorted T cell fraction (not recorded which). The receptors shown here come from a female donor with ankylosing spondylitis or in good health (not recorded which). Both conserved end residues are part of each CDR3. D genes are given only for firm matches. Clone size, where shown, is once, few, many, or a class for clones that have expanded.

CDR3aa: CASSVSAEGSEQYF
CDR3nt: TGTGCCAGCAGCGTCTCAGCAGAGGGATCCGAGCAGTACTTC
d_gene: -
abundance: many
v_gene: TRBV9
j_gene: TRBJ2-7

CDR3aa: CASSATGVRYEQYF
CDR3nt: TGTGCCAGCAGCGCCACAGGGGTTCGTTACGAGCAGTACTTC
d_gene: TRBD1
abundance: many
v_gene: TRBV9
j_gene: TRBJ2-7

CDR3aa: CASSVGPYNTEAFF
CDR3nt: TGTGCCAGCAGCGTAGGGCCATATAACACTGAAGCTTTCTTT
d_gene: -
abundance: large
v_gene: TRBV9
j_gene: TRBJ1-1

CDR3aa: CASSPRLLNTEAFF
CDR3nt: TGTGCCAGCAGCCCCCGACTGTTGAACACTGAAGCTTTCTTT
d_gene: -
abundance: many
v_gene: TRBV9
j_gene: TRBJ1-1

CDR3aa: CASSVTGTGGEKLFF
CDR3nt: TGTGCCAGCAGCGTAACCGGGACAGGAGGCGAAAAACTGTTTTTT
d_gene: TRBD1
abundance: many
v_gene: TRBV9
j_gene: TRBJ1-4

CDR3aa: CASSPYPSQPQHF
CDR3nt: TGTGCCAGCAGCCCGTACCCGTCGCAGCCCCAGCATTTT
d_gene: -
abundance: -
v_gene: TRBV9
j_gene: TRBJ1-5

CDR3aa: CASSAGTGRSYGYTF
CDR3nt: TGTGCCAGCAGCGCAGGGACAGGGAGGTCGTATGGCTACACCTTC
d_gene: TRBD1
abundance: medium-sized
v_gene: TRBV9
j_gene: TRBJ1-2

CDR3aa: CASSARTSGGEQYF
CDR3nt: TGTGCCAGCAGCGCGCGGACTAGCGGGGGCGAGCAGTACTTC
d_gene: TRBD2
abundance: many
v_gene: TRBV9
j_gene: TRBJ2-7

CDR3aa: CASSVEAREDSPLHF
CDR3nt: TGTGCCAGCAGCGTAGAAGCCAGGGAAGATTCACCCCTCCACTTT
d_gene: -
abundance: many
v_gene: TRBV9
j_gene: TRBJ1-6

CDR3aa: CASVQMNTEAFF
CDR3nt: TGTGCCAGCGTACAAATGAACACTGAAGCTTTCTTT
d_gene: -
abundance: -
v_gene: TRBV9
j_gene: TRBJ1-1

CDR3aa: CASSVTSGRARNEQFF
CDR3nt: TGTGCCAGCAGCGTGACTAGCGGGAGGGCGCGGAATGAGCAGTTCTTC
d_gene: TRBD2
abundance: -
v_gene: TRBV9
j_gene: TRBJ2-1

CDR3aa: CASSVGARKRGVYEQFF
CDR3nt: TGTGCCAGCAGCGTAGGAGCCAGGAAGCGGGGGGTCTATGAGCAGTTCTTC
d_gene: TRBD2
abundance: few
v_gene: TRBV9
j_gene: TRBJ2-1

CDR3aa: CASSATLQETQYF
CDR3nt: TGTGCCAGCAGCGCCACCCTCCAAGAGACCCAGTACTTC
d_gene: -
abundance: few
v_gene: TRBV9
j_gene: TRBJ2-5

CDR3aa: CAWSNFNEQFF
CDR3nt: TGTGCCTGGAGTAACTTCAATGAGCAGTTCTTC
d_gene: -
abundance: -
v_gene: TRBV30
j_gene: TRBJ2-1

CDR3aa: CASSVGVAGGFSYEQYF
CDR3nt: TGTGCCAGCAGCGTGGGGGTAGCGGGAGGATTCTCCTACGAGCAGTACTTC
d_gene: TRBD2
abundance: -
v_gene: TRBV9
j_gene: TRBJ2-7

CDR3aa: CASSVALGVGTDTQYF
CDR3nt: TGTGCCAGCAGCGTAGCCTTGGGGGTGGGCACAGATACGCAGTATTTT
d_gene: -
abundance: many
v_gene: TRBV9
j_gene: TRBJ2-3

CDR3aa: CASSFPGTGGKNIQYF
CDR3nt: TGTGCCAGCAGCTTTCCCGGGACAGGGGGCAAAAACATTCAGTACTTC
d_gene: TRBD1
abundance: -
v_gene: TRBV5-5
j_gene: TRBJ2-4

CDR3aa: CASSWREDTQYF
CDR3nt: TGTGCCAGCAGCTGGAGGGAAGATACGCAGTATTTT
d_gene: -
abundance: many
v_gene: TRBV9
j_gene: TRBJ2-3

CDR3aa: CASSVEAGLTDTQYF
CDR3nt: TGTGCCAGCAGCGTAGAGGCGGGGCTCACAGATACGCAGTATTTT
d_gene: -
abundance: many
v_gene: TRBV9
j_gene: TRBJ2-3

CDR3aa: CASSVEGAQPQHF
CDR3nt: TGTGCCAGCAGCGTAGAGGGGGCCCAGCCCCAGCATTTT
d_gene: TRBD1
abundance: many
v_gene: TRBV9
j_gene: TRBJ1-5

CDR3aa: CASSVGVAGGNQETQYF
CDR3nt: TGTGCCAGCAGCGTAGGTGTAGCGGGGGGCAACCAAGAGACCCAGTACTTC
d_gene: TRBD2
abundance: few
v_gene: TRBV9
j_gene: TRBJ2-5

CDR3aa: CASSVSTGELFF
CDR3nt: TGTGCCAGCAGCGTAAGCACCGGGGAGCTGTTTTTT
d_gene: -
abundance: many
v_gene: TRBV9
j_gene: TRBJ2-2

CDR3aa: CASSVDPGRGNSPLHF
CDR3nt: TGTGCCAGCAGCGTAGACCCAGGGAGAGGAAATTCACCCCTCCACTTT
d_gene: -
abundance: many
v_gene: TRBV9
j_gene: TRBJ1-6

CDR3aa: CASSARLGSYEQYF
CDR3nt: TGTGCCAGCAGCGCGAGACTAGGCTCCTACGAGCAGTACTTC
d_gene: -
abundance: many
v_gene: TRBV9
j_gene: TRBJ2-7

CDR3aa: CASSAMGQVNTEAFF
CDR3nt: TGTGCCAGCAGCGCGATGGGACAGGTGAACACTGAAGCTTTCTTT
d_gene: TRBD1
abundance: few
v_gene: TRBV9
j_gene: TRBJ1-1

CDR3aa: CASSSTLNTEAFF
CDR3nt: TGTGCCAGCAGCTCGACCCTGAACACTGAAGCTTTCTTT
d_gene: -
abundance: many
v_gene: TRBV9
j_gene: TRBJ1-1

CDR3aa: CASSVETGDGELFF
CDR3nt: TGTGCCAGCAGCGTAGAGACCGGGGACGGGGAGCTGTTTTTT
d_gene: -
abundance: many
v_gene: TRBV9
j_gene: TRBJ2-2

CDR3aa: CASSGIPGGGNTIYF
CDR3nt: TGTGCCAGCAGCGGGATCCCAGGCGGGGGAAACACCATATATTTT
d_gene: -
abundance: many
v_gene: TRBV9
j_gene: TRBJ1-3

CDR3aa: CASSESGATSGELFF
CDR3nt: TGTGCCAGCAGCGAGAGCGGGGCCACAAGCGGGGAGCTGTTTTTT
d_gene: TRBD2
abundance: many
v_gene: TRBV9
j_gene: TRBJ2-2

CDR3aa: CASSVAPGRADTQYF
CDR3nt: TGTGCCAGCAGCGTAGCGCCGGGTCGAGCAGATACGCAGTATTTT
d_gene: -
abundance: many
v_gene: TRBV9
j_gene: TRBJ2-3

CDR3aa: CASSVALAPPYEQYF
CDR3nt: TGTGCCAGCAGCGTAGCACTTGCTCCTCCCTACGAGCAGTACTTC
d_gene: -
abundance: many
v_gene: TRBV9
j_gene: TRBJ2-7

CDR3aa: CASSVALDRGELFF
CDR3nt: TGTGCCAGCAGCGTAGCTCTGGACAGGGGGGAGCTGTTTTTT
d_gene: TRBD1
abundance: many
v_gene: TRBV9
j_gene: TRBJ2-2

CDR3aa: CASSVGREITDEQFF
CDR3nt: TGTGCCAGCAGCGTAGGGCGGGAGATTACGGATGAGCAGTTCTTC
d_gene: TRBD2
abundance: many
v_gene: TRBV9
j_gene: TRBJ2-1

CDR3aa: CASSVGGTGGDQPQHF
CDR3nt: TGTGCCAGCAGCGTAGGTGGGACAGGGGGGGATCAGCCCCAGCATTTT
d_gene: TRBD1
abundance: many
v_gene: TRBV9
j_gene: TRBJ1-5

CDR3aa: CASSVDRAEYNEQFF
CDR3nt: TGTGCCAGCAGCGTAGACAGGGCGGAATACAATGAGCAGTTCTTC
d_gene: -
abundance: -
v_gene: TRBV9
j_gene: TRBJ2-1

CDR3aa: CASSAARRGQETQYF
CDR3nt: TGTGCCAGCAGCGCAGCCAGGCGCGGACAAGAGACCCAGTACTTC
d_gene: -
abundance: few
v_gene: TRBV9
j_gene: TRBJ2-5

CDR3aa: CASSPLGQDYGYTF
CDR3nt: TGTGCCAGCAGCCCCCTGGGACAGGACTATGGCTACACCTTC
d_gene: TRBD1
abundance: few
v_gene: TRBV9
j_gene: TRBJ1-2

CDR3aa: CASSYEGSTDTQYF
CDR3nt: TGTGCCAGCAGCTACGAAGGGAGCACAGATACGCAGTATTTT
d_gene: -
abundance: many
v_gene: TRBV9
j_gene: TRBJ2-3

CDR3aa: CASSQSLGTRLSGANVLTF
CDR3nt: TGTGCCAGCAGCCAATCTTTGGGGACGCGCCTCTCTGGGGCCAACGTCCTGACTTTC
d_gene: -
abundance: many
v_gene: TRBV9
j_gene: TRBJ2-6

CDR3aa: CASSVGTETTNEKLFF
CDR3nt: TGTGCCAGCAGCGTCGGGACAGAAACAACTAATGAAAAACTGTTTTTT
d_gene: TRBD1
abundance: many
v_gene: TRBV9
j_gene: TRBJ1-4

CDR3aa: CASSHRGPTDTQYF
CDR3nt: TGCGCCAGCAGCCACAGGGGGCCCACAGATACGCAGTATTTT
d_gene: TRBD1
abundance: many
v_gene: TRBV5-1
j_gene: TRBJ2-3

CDR3aa: CASSSGTSKEQFF
CDR3nt: TGTGCCAGCAGCTCCGGGACTAGCAAGGAGCAGTTCTTC
d_gene: TRBD2
abundance: many
v_gene: TRBV9
j_gene: TRBJ2-1